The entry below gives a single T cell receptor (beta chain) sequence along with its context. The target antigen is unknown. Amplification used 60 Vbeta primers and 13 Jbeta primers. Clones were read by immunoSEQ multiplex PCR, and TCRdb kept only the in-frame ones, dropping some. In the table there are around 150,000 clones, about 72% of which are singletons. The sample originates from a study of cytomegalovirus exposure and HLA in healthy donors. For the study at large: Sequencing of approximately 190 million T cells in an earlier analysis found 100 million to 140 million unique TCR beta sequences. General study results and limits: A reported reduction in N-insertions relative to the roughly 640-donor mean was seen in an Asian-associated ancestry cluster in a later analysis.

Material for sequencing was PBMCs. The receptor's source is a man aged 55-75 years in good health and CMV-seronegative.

The CDR3 loop reads CASSQDPRTGIIGGYTF. The CDR3 DNA reads as TGTGCCAGCAGCCAAGACCCTAGGACCGGGATAATCGGAGGCTACACCTTC. V and J are TRBV4-2 and TRBJ1-2; D ambiguous. Germline V gene data show CDR1 as LGHNA and CDR2 as YNFKEQ. This CDR3 region has 17 residues. Trimming pared 0 bases from V and 8 bases from J, leaving 22 bases between.